Included here is one T cell receptor (beta chain) sequence, with context. Its antigen is not known. The entry originates in a study of T cells after yellow fever vaccination. Overall study context: SMART-Seq v4 Ultra Low Input handled preparation of low-cell-number fractions.

V lost 4 bases and J lost 7, with 13 bases in between. Germline V lookup: CDR1 SQVTM, CDR2 ANQGSEA. CDR3 size: 12 residues. A process of 5'RACE template switching, which added a universal primer site and UMIs, was used to make TCR cDNA. TCRdb called the 5' RACE reads again in MiXCR, with one record for every CDR3 protein. The data contain 120,000 or so distinct CDR3 sequences, approximately 9% of them singletons. Study-wide points: Within FACS-sorted repertoires, abundant clonotypes contaminating from the bulk population could be present.

This chain joins TRBV29-1 and TRBJ2-5; D unclear. This specimen was CD8+ T cells sorted from PBMCs, taken on the day of the yellow fever booster vaccination. This TCR derives from a man aged 18-30 years who received the YFV17D yellow fever vaccine. For the CDR3, the DNA is TGCAGCGTTGCCAGTGCCCCAGGGACCCAGTACTTC. The encoded protein is CSVASAPGTQYF.